This TCR beta chain emerged from a study of shared clonotypes between healthy human individuals. Method: immunoSEQ multiplex PCR; TCRdb's copy keeps in-frame clones and lacks some. This table holds a few million clones, roughly 95% found once. As regards this clone: Its cognate antigen is unknown.

Broader study findings: In general, naive subsets displayed greater estimated richness than memory subsets did. Donors were few, which limited the genetic and exposure-history diversity represented. Generation of non-shared clonotypes was less probable than generation of clonotypes shared by all four donors.

Naive CD8 populations comprised CD45RO-negative cells positively selected for CCR7, excluding terminally differentiated effector memory CD45RA+ cells. Germline values: CDR1 LNHNV, CDR2 YYDKDF (reference sequence). The CDR3 length is 15 residues. The ends lost 4 bases at V and 2 bases at J; junction bases unmatched: 3. The V call is TRBV15, the J call TRBJ1-5; 9 bases agree with TRBD1. This receptor was identified in a man younger than 30 in good health. Some clones in this sample may be carry-over from other donors' samples. The source material was naive CD8+ T cells from PBMCs. CDR3 in DNA: TGTGCCACCAGCACGGACAGGGGAGGCAATCAGCCCCAGCATTTT. This sequence encodes CATSTDRGGNQPQHF.